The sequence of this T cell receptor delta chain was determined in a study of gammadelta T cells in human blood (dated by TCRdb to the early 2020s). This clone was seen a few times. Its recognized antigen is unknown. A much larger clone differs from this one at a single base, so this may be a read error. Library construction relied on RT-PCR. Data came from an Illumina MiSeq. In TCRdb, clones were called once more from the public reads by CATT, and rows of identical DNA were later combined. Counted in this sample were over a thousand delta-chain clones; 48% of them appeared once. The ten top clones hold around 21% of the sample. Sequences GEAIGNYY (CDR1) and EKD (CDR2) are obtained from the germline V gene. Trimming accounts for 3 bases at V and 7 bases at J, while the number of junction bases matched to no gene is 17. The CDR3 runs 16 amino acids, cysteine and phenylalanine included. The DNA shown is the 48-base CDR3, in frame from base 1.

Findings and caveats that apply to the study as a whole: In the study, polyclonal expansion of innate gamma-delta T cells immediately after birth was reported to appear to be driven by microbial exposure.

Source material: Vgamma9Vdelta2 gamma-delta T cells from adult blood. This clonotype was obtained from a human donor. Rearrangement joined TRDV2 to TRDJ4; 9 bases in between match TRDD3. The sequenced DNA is TGTGCCTGTGACGCGCTGGGGGATCAAGTGACAGGACACCTGATCTTT. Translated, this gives CACDALGDQVTGHLIF.